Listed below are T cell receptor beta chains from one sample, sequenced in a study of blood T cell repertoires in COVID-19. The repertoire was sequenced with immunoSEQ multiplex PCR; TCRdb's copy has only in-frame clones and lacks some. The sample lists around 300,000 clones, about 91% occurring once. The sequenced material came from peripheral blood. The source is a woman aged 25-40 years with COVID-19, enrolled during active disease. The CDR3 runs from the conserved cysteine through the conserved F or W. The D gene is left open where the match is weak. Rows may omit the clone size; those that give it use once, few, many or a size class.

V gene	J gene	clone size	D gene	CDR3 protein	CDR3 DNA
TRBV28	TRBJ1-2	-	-	CASSSGWNYGYTF	TGTGCCAGCAGCTCAGGGTGGAACTATGGCTACACCTTC
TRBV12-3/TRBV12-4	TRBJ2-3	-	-	CASTISPDTQYF	TGTGCCAGCACCATTAGCCCAGATACGCAGTATTTT
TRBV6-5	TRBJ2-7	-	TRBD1	CASSQGVSYEQYF	TGTGCCAGCAGCCAGGGGGTCTCCTACGAGCAGTACTTC
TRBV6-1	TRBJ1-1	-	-	CASSWGGGPNTEAFF	TGTGCCAGCAGTTGGGGCGGGGGCCCGAACACTGAAGCTTTCTTT
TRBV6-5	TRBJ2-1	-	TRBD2	CASSYSTLAGQDEQFF	TGTGCCAGCAGTTACTCGACCCTAGCGGGGCAGGATGAGCAGTTCTTC
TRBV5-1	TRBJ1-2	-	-	CASSLSGNYGYTF	TGCGCCAGCAGCTTATCAGGGAACTATGGCTACACCTTC
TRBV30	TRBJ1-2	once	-	CAWSSTPNYGYTF	TGTGCCTGGAGTTCGACACCTAACTATGGCTACACCTTC
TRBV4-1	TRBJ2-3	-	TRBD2	CASSQAGGAQYF	TGCGCCAGCAGCCAAGCGGGGGGTGCGCAGTATTTT
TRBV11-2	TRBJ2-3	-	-	CASSLDLGRTQYF	TGTGCCAGCAGCTTAGATTTGGGGAGAACGCAGTATTTT
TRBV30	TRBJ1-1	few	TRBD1	CAWSAPPTGGNTEAFF	TGTGCCTGGAGTGCGCCCCCGACAGGGGGGAACACTGAAGCTTTCTTT
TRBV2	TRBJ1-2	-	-	CASSDTDYGYTF	TGTGCCAGCAGTGACACGGACTATGGCTACACCTTC
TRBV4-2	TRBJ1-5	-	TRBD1	CASSQEYGQGDQPQHF	TGTGCCAGCAGCCAAGAATATGGACAGGGGGATCAGCCCCAGCATTTT
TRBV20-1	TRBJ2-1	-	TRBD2	CSLTGLAGQFF	TGCAGTCTTACAGGACTAGCTGGGCAGTTCTTC
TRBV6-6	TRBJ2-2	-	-	CASSRASNTGELFF	TGTGCCAGCTCCAGGGCTTCGAACACCGGGGAGCTGTTTTTT
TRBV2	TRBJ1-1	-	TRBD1	CASRTGGLNTEAFF	TGTGCCAGCCGGACAGGGGGTCTGAACACTGAAGCTTTCTTT
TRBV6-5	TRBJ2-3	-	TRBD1	CASSSPRGPDTQYF	TGTGCCAGCAGTTCGCCCAGGGGGCCGGATACGCAGTATTTT
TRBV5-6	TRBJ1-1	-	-	CASSRPQGMSEAFF	TGTGCCAGCAGCCGGCCCCAGGGTATGTCTGAAGCTTTCTTT
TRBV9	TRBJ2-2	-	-	CASSVVGEPTGELFF	TGTGCCAGCAGCGTAGTCGGGGAGCCAACCGGGGAGCTGTTTTTT
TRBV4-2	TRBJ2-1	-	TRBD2	CASSPAGEHNEQFF	TGTGCCAGCAGCCCTGCGGGGGAACACAATGAGCAGTTCTTC
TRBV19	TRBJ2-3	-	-	CASSISPSMNTQYF	TGTGCCAGTAGTATAAGCCCTTCAATGAATACGCAGTATTTT
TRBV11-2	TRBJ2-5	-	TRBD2	CASSSRTSGLTQETQYF	TGTGCCAGCAGCTCCCGGACTAGCGGGCTGACACAAGAGACCCAGTACTTC
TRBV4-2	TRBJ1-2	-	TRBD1	CASSQGGTGDNYGYTF	TGTGCCAGCAGCCAAGGGGGGACAGGGGATAACTATGGCTACACCTTC
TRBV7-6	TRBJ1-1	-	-	CASSLDVTENTEAFF	TGTGCCAGCAGCTTAGATGTAACAGAGAACACTGAAGCTTTCTTT
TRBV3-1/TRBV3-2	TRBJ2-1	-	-	CASSPSPFYNEQFF	TGTGCCAGCAGCCCTTCCCCCTTCTACAATGAGCAGTTCTTC
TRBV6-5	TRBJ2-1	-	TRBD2	CASSYDGGGEQFF	TGTGCCAGCAGTTACGACGGGGGGGGTGAGCAGTTCTTC
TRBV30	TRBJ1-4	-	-	CAWKKGVGGKLFF	TGTGCCTGGAAAAAGGGCGTCGGGGGAAAACTGTTTTTT
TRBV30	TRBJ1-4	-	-	CAWSATGRDEKLFF	TGTGCCTGGAGTGCTACCGGCAGGGATGAAAAACTGTTTTTT
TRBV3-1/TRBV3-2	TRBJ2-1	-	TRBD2	CASSQDVGGAREQFF	TGTGCCAGCAGCCAAGATGTCGGGGGGGCCCGAGAGCAGTTCTTC
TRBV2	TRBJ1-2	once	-	CASSDSAAQGHGYTF	TGTGCCAGCAGCGATTCGGCCGCGCAGGGCCATGGCTACACCTTC
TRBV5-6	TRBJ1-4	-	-	CASSLAVGVTNEKLFF	TGTGCCAGCAGCCTGGCGGTCGGGGTGACTAATGAAAAACTGTTTTTT
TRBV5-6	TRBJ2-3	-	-	CASSFWLGASRSDTQYF	TGTGCCAGCAGCTTTTGGCTGGGAGCCTCTCGGTCAGATACGCAGTATTTT
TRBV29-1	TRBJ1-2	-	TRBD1	CSAPGQGTSGYTF	TGCAGCGCTCCGGGACAGGGGACAAGCGGCTACACCTTC
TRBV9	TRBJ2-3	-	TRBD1	CASSVPRGGGGDTQYF	TGTGCCAGCAGCGTTCCTAGAGGGGGCGGTGGAGATACGCAGTATTTT
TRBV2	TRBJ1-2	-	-	CASSEMRREGGYTF	TGTGCCAGCAGTGAAATGCGACGGGAGGGGGGCTACACCTTC
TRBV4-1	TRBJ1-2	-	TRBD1	CASSQAIRDSPISYGYTF	TGCGCCAGCAGCCAAGCGATACGGGACAGCCCGATTAGCTATGGCTACACCTTC
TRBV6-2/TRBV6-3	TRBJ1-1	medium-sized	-	CASSSTENTEAFF	TGTGCCAGCAGTTCGACTGAGAACACTGAAGCTTTCTTT
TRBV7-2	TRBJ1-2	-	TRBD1	CASSARQGGSLYGYTF	TGTGCCAGCAGCGCCCGACAGGGAGGTTCCCTCTATGGCTACACCTTC
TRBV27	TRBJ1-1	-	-	CASSLSEGVGEAFF	TGTGCCAGCAGTTTATCAGAGGGGGTGGGTGAAGCTTTCTTT
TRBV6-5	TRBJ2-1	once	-	CASSWGDRNNEQFF	TGTGCCAGCAGTTGGGGGGACAGAAACAATGAGCAGTTCTTC
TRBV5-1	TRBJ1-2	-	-	CASSLRQQYGYTF	TGCGCCAGCAGCTTGAGACAGCAATATGGCTACACCTTC
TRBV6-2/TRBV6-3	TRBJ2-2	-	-	CASSRGQTGELFF	TGTGCCAGCAGCCGCGGACAAACCGGGGAGCTGTTTTTT
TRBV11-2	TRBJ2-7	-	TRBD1	CASSQRYRGRYEQYF	TGTGCCAGCAGCCAGAGGTACAGGGGGCGGTACGAGCAGTACTTC
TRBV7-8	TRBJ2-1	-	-	CASSLGTSNEQFF	TGTGCCAGCAGCTTAGGTACGAGCAATGAGCAGTTCTTC
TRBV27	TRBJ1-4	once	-	CASRGAARNEKLFF	TGTGCCAGCCGCGGGGCAGCCCGTAATGAAAAACTGTTTTTT
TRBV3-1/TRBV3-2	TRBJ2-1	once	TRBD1	CASRIGTGRHEQFF	TGTGCCAGCAGGATCGGGACAGGGAGGCATGAGCAGTTCTTC
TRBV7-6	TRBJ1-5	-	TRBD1	CASSFDPPGQSNQPQHF	TGTGCCAGCAGCTTCGACCCCCCGGGACAGTCCAATCAGCCCCAGCATTTT
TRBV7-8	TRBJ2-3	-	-	CASNNRGDTQYF	TGTGCCAGCAACAATAGGGGAGATACGCAGTATTTT
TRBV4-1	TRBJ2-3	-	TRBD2	CASSPVGGGRYDTQYF	TGCGCCAGCAGCCCCGTCGGCGGGGGGCGATATGATACGCAGTATTTT
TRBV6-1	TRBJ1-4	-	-	CASSEILQFNEKLFF	TGTGCCAGCAGTGAAATTTTACAGTTTAATGAAAAACTGTTTTTT
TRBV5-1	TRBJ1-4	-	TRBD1	CASASGGGEKLFF	TGCGCCTCCGCTTCAGGGGGCGGCGAAAAACTGTTTTTT
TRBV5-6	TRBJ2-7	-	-	CASSRQVSYEQYF	TGTGCCAGCAGTAGACAGGTCTCCTACGAGCAGTACTTC
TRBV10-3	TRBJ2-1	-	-	CAISGEAEQFF	TGTGCCATCAGTGGCGAGGCGGAGCAGTTCTTC